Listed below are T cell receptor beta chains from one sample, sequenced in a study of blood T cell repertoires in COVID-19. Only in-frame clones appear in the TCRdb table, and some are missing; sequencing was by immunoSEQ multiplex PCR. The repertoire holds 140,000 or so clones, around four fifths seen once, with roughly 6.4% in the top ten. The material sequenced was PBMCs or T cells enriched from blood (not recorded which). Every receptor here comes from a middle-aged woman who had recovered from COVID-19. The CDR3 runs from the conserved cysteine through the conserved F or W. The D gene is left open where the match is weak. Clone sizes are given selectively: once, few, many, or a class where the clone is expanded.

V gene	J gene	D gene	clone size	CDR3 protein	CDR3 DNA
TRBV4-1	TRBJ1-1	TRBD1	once	CASSQTGAMNTEAFF	TGCGCCAGCAGCCAAACAGGGGCAATGAACACTGAAGCTTTCTTT
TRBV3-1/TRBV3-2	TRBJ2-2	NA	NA	CASSQVEGTGELFF	TGTGCCAGCAGCCAAGTTGAGGGCACCGGGGAGCTGTTTTTT
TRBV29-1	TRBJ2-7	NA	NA	CSAVTAYEQYF	TGCAGCGCCGTGACAGCCTACGAGCAGTACTTC
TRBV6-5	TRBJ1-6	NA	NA	CASSDNNPSPLHF	TGTGCCAGCAGCGATAACAATCCTTCACCCCTCCACTTT
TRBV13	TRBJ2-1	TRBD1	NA	CASSRDRGDEQFF	TGTGCCAGCAGCAGAGACAGGGGCGATGAGCAGTTCTTC
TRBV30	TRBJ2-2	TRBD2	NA	CAWSEGTSGRTGELFF	TGTGCCTGGAGTGAGGGGACTAGCGGGAGGACCGGGGAGCTGTTTTTT
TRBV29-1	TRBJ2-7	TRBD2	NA	CSVETAGGREQYF	TGCAGCGTTGAAACCGCCGGGGGGAGGGAGCAGTACTTC
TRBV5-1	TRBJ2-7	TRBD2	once	CASSLLAGALYEQYF	TGCGCCAGCAGCCTCCTAGCGGGAGCCCTCTACGAGCAGTACTTC
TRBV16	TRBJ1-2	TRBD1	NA	CASSQGQGAEGYTF	TGTGCCAGCAGCCAAGGACAGGGGGCTGAAGGCTACACCTTC
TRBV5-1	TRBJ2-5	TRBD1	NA	CASSLGGGQAQRETQYF	TGCGCCAGCAGCTTGGGAGGGGGACAGGCCCAACGGGAGACCCAGTACTTC
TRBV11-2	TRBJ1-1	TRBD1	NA	CASSGTGWRNTEAFF	TGTGCCAGCAGCGGGACAGGGTGGAGGAACACTGAAGCTTTCTTT
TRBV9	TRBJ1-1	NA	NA	CASSVGQDNTEAFF	TGTGCCAGCAGCGTAGGTCAGGATAACACTGAAGCTTTCTTT
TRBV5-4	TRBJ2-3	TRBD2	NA	CASSLGPLAGGITDTQYF	TGTGCCAGCAGCTTGGGTCCTTTGGCGGGGGGTATCACAGATACGCAGTATTTT
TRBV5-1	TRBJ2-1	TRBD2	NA	CASSLGLAGSPFF	TGCGCCAGCAGCTTGGGACTAGCGGGGAGTCCGTTCTTC
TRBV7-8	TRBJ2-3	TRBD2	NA	CASSPGLAGDIWGTDTQYF	TGTGCCAGCAGCCCAGGACTAGCGGGAGATATTTGGGGCACAGATACGCAGTATTTT
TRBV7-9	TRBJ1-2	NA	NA	CASSLYSNYGYTF	TGTGCCAGCAGCTTATACAGCAACTATGGCTACACCTTC
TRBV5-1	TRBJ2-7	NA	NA	CASSWGGGYEQYF	TGCGCCAGCAGCTGGGGAGGGGGTTACGAGCAGTACTTC
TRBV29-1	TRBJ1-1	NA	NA	CSVEPGAFF	TGCAGCGTTGAACCGGGAGCTTTCTTT
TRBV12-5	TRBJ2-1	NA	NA	CASGFGGEYNEQFF	TGTGCTAGTGGTTTTGGCGGGGAGTACAATGAGCAGTTCTTC
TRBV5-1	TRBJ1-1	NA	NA	CASSLAPGEMSTEAFF	TGCGCCAGCAGCTTAGCTCCGGGGGAAATGAGCACTGAAGCTTTCTTT
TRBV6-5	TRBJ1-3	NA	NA	CASRETGGNTIYF	TGTGCCAGCAGGGAGACAGGAGGAAACACCATATATTTT
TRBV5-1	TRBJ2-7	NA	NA	CASSLVQGNYEQYF	TGCGCCAGCAGCTTGGTTCAGGGGAACTACGAGCAGTACTTC
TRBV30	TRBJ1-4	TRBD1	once	CAWSGTGLYEKLFF	TGTGCCTGGAGTGGGACAGGGTTATATGAAAAACTGTTTTTT
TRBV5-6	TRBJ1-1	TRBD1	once	CASSLGEVDRVFF	TGTGCCAGCAGCTTGGGCGAAGTTGACAGGGTTTTCTTT
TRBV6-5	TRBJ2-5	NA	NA	CASSYGQSQETQYF	TGTGCCAGCAGTTACGGACAGAGTCAAGAGACCCAGTACTTC
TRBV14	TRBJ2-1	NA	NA	CASSHIRNEQFF	TGTGCCAGCAGCCACATACGGAATGAGCAGTTCTTC
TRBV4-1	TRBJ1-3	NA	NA	CASSQVRTDSGNTIYF	TGCGCCAGCAGCCAAGTAAGAACTGACTCTGGAAACACCATATATTTT
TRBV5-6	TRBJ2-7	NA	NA	CASSRPSVRAVPRGEYF	TGTGCCAGCAGCAGGCCCTCGGTACGAGCAGTACCCCGCGGGGAGTACTTC
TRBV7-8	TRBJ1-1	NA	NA	CASSPPTGNTEAFF	TGTGCCAGCAGCCCGCCCACAGGGAACACTGAAGCTTTCTTT
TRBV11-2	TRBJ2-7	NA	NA	CASSPSSAEALRQYF	TGTGCCAGCAGCCCTAGTTCTGCGGAGGCCCTAAGGCAGTACTTC
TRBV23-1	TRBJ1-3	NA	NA	CASSQFNGSQDLLGRNTIYF	TGCGCCAGCAGTCAATTTAATGGATCACAGGACCTCCTTGGCAGAAACACCATATATTTT
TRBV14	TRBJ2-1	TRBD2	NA	CASSHSGGYHPYNEQFF	TGTGCCAGCAGCCATAGCGGGGGTTACCATCCCTACAATGAGCAGTTCTTC
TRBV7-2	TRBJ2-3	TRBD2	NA	CASSTQETSPDTQYF	TGTGCCAGCAGCACGCAAGAGACTAGCCCAGATACGCAGTATTTT
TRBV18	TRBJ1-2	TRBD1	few	CASSPQGTANYGYTF	TGTGCCAGCTCACCACAGGGGACAGCTAACTATGGCTACACCTTC
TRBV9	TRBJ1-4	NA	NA	CASSPQGHEKLFF	TGTGCCAGCAGCCCTCAGGGCCACGAAAAACTGTTTTTT